The source of this T cell receptor (beta chain) is a study of blood T cell repertoires in COVID-19. About the study: Acute-phase and convalescent COVID-19 samples originated in the United States, Italy and Spain. Nucleic acid was either cDNA or gDNA, and it came from T cells, B-cell-depleted T cells, or PBMCs.

The cohort comprised adults aged about 18 to 90 years residing in around 25 US areas. Recovery meant two consecutive negative NP/OP PCR tests, professional clearance, or resolved symptoms. Some clones are missing from TCRdb's copy, which holds only in-frame ones; the method was immunoSEQ multiplex PCR. The table records about 320,000 clones, more than 90% of them present only once. This TCR derives from a man in his sixties who had recovered from COVID-19. Sequenced sample: PBMCs or T cells enriched from blood (not recorded which).

CDR3 DNA: TGCGCCAGCAGTCGGACAGGGTACGAGCAGTTCTTC. Translation: CASSRTGYEQFF. The V call is TRBV5-1, the J call TRBJ2-1, with 8 nucleotides matching TRBD1. The CDR3 has 12 amino acids. Germline V gene sequence: CDR1 SGHRS, CDR2 YFSETQ. The trim removed 5 bases at V and 10 bases at J, leaving 5 bases unmatched.